This T cell receptor (beta chain) was sequenced during a study of response to subunit inactivated influenza vaccine. Germline CDR1 and CDR2: MDHEN and SYDVKM. The CDR3 has 18 residues. Trimming removed 2 bases at V and 5 bases at J, with 22 bases between. TCRdb re-called the RT-PCR reads through MiXCR, storing one row per CDR3 protein. The profile shows 650,000 to 800,000 distinct CDR3 sequences, more than 11% of them singletons. The genes are TRBV28 and TRBJ2-1, with a weak D call TRBD2 (5 bases). Here the sequenced sample was PBMCs from blood, taken about 14 days before vaccination. This sequence was found in a man aged 50 to 60 who received an inactivated influenza vaccine. As DNA, the CDR3 is TGTGCCAGCAGTTTACCCCTGGGGTCGGGAAGCATGGACAATGAGCAGTTCTTC. It is translated as CASSLPLGSGSMDNEQFF.